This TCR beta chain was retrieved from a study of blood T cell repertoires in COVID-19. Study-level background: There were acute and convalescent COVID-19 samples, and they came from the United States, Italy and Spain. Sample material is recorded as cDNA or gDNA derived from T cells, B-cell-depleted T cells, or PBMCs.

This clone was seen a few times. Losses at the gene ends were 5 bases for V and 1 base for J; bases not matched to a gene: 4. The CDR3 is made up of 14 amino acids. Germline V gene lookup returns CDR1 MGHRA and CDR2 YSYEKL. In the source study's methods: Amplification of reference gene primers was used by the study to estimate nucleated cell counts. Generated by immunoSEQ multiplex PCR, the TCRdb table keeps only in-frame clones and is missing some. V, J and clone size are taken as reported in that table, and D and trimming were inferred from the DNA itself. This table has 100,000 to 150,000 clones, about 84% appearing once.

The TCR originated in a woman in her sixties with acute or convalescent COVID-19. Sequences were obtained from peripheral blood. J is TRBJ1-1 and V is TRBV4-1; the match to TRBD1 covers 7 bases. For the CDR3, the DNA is TGCGCCAGCAGCGCGGCAGGGGGGAACACTGAAGCTTTCTTT. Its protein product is CASSAAGGNTEAFF.